The 29 T cell receptor beta chains below were found in one sample sequenced in a study of cytomegalovirus exposure and HLA in healthy donors. PCR was performed using 60 Vbeta and 13 Jbeta primers. The protocol was immunoSEQ multiplex PCR, while the TCRdb copy is restricted to in-frame clones and leaves out a portion. In the table there are around 130,000 clones, around 82% of which are singletons. Sample: PBMCs. Source of these receptors: a boy aged 5-17 years in good health and CMV-seronegative.

This clone was picked up a small number of times. This chain links TRBV6-6 with TRBJ2-7; D might be TRBD1 (6 bases). With 5 bases removed from V and 4 bases from J, the gap between germline ends came to 12 bases. Germline-derived CDR1 and CDR2 are MNHNY and SVGAGI (reference sequence). This CDR3 is 13 amino acids long. This chain's CDR3 is CASSPFQGYEQYF. The CDR3 nucleotides read TGTGCCAGCAGTCCCTTCCAGGGGTACGAGCAGTACTTC.

The chain joins TRBV27 to TRBJ1-6; D might be TRBD1 (6 bases). Germline V gene lookup returns CDR1 MNHEY and CDR2 SMNVEV (reference sequence). V was trimmed by 6 bases and J by 7 bases, leaving 19 bases between them. This CDR3 is 16 amino acids long. The CDR3 nucleotides are TGTGCCAGCAGACGCGACACAGGGAGTGGGAATTCACCCCTCCACTTT. Protein product: CASRRDTGSGNSPLHF.

The rearrangement uses TRBV7-9 and TRBJ1-6; maybe TRBD1 (5 bases). The germline V gene encodes CDR1 SEHNR and CDR2 FQNEAQ (reference sequence). The CDR3 runs 15 residues. Trimming removed 4 bases at V and 8 bases at J, with 15 bases between. CDR3 sequence: CASSSGAGWDSPLHF. The CDR3, as DNA: TGTGCCAGCAGCTCAGGTGCAGGGTGGGATTCACCCCTCCACTTT. Looking up the rest from reference TRBV7-9 and TRBJ1-6 gives the full variable domain: DTGVSQNPRHKITKRGQNVTFRCDPISEHNRLYWYRQTLGQGPEFLTYFQNEAQLEKSRLLSDRFSAERPKGSFSTLEIQRTEQGDSAMYLCASSSGAGWDSPLHFGNGTRLTVT.

This rearrangement joins TRBV4-2 to TRBJ2-7; a weak D match, TRBD2 (6 bases). The CDR3 extends over 13 amino acids. Trimming stripped 4 bases from V and 3 bases from J, with 10 bases between. Germline V lookup: CDR1 LGHNA, CDR2 YNFKEQ. The CDR3 nucleotides are TGTGCCAGCAGCCCGGGACTGGGCTACGAGCAGTACTTC. As protein: CASSPGLGYEQYF.

The gene calls are TRBV29-1 and TRBJ2-5, with TRBD1 matching 8 bases. This CDR3 is 13 amino acids long. Looked up from germline, CDR1 is SQVTM and CDR2 is ANQGSEA. V trimming: 5 bases; J trimming: 7 bases; junction bases outside the gene matches: 9. CDR3 in DNA: TGCAGCGTTTACAGGGGGACTTCGGTGACCCAGTACTTC. Amino acid sequence: CSVYRGTSVTQYF.

The chain uses TRBV29-1 and TRBJ2-1; the match to TRBD2 covers 10 bases. This CDR3 is built from 16 residues. Germline V gene lookup returns CDR1 SQVTM and CDR2 ANQGSEA. J lost 1 base, V lost 2 bases, and 5 bases had no gene match. Written as DNA, the CDR3 is TGCAGCGTTGAACTAGCGGGAGATGGGTCCTACAATGAGCAGTTCTTC. Amino acids: CSVELAGDGSYNEQFF.

This rearrangement joins TRBV9 to TRBJ2-5; D call uncertain. Germline values: CDR1 SGDLS, CDR2 YYNGEE. This CDR3 contains 14 residues. The V end was cut by 0 bases, the J end by 5 bases, with 11 bases between. CDR3 loop: CASSVGSSAETQYF. The DNA of the CDR3 is TGTGCCAGCAGCGTAGGGTCAAGCGCGGAGACCCAGTACTTC.

This rearrangement joins TRBV7-2 to TRBJ1-2; maybe TRBD1 (6 bases). Trimming pared 2 bases from V and 6 bases from J, leaving 16 bases between. This CDR3 is 15 amino acids long. Germline values: CDR1 SGHTA, CDR2 FQGNSA. The CDR3 sequence: CASSLRWEYRDGYTF. CDR3 nucleotide sequence: TGTGCCAGCAGCTTAAGGTGGGAATACAGGGATGGCTACACCTTC.

The chain couples TRBV15 to TRBJ2-7, with TRBD1 as a possible D gene (6 bases). The CDR3 has 13 amino acids. Germline lookup yields CDR1 LNHNV and CDR2 YYDKDF (reference sequence). Trimming left V 5 bases short and J 5 bases short, with 13 bases between. For the CDR3, the DNA is TGTGCCACCAGCCCAAAACAGGGTAACGAGCAGTACTTC. Translation gives CATSPKQGNEQYF.

The chain employs TRBV19 and TRBJ2-1, with D possibly being TRBD2 (5 bases). Trimming stripped 5 bases from V and 4 bases from J, with 15 bases between. This CDR3 comprises 15 residues. Germline assignment: CDR1 LNHDA and CDR2 SQIVND (reference sequence). The CDR3 DNA reads as TGTGCCAGTAGTGTTCGGACCCCGGGGTACAATGAGCAGTTCTTC. Residues: CASSVRTPGYNEQFF.

This chain connects TRBV6-5 to TRBJ1-5, with D possibly TRBD1 on 6 matching bases. V was shortened by 5 bases and J by 4 bases, with 12 bases between the two germline ends. Germline assignment: CDR1 MNHEY and CDR2 SVGAGI. The CDR3 loop spans 14 amino acids. This chain's CDR3 is CASSPGQNNQPQHF. The CDR3 DNA sequence: TGTGCCAGCAGTCCCGGACAGAATAATCAGCCCCAGCATTTT.

On this clone itself: At one boundary the junction diverges from the germline segment, which might be a read error. The rearrangement links TRBV7-9 to TRBJ1-2; D may be TRBD1 (6 bases). Germline-derived CDR1 and CDR2 are SEHNR and FQNEAQ (reference sequence). The CDR3 spans 12 residues. The CDR3 DNA reads as TGTTCCAGCGTAGGACAGAACTATGGCTACACCTTC. It specifies CSSVGQNYGYTF. The full variable domain, its missing parts supplied by reference TRBV7-9 and TRBJ1-2, is DTGVSQNPRHKITKRGQNVTFRCDPISEHNRLYWYRQTLGQGPEFLTYFQNEAQLEKSRLLSDRFSAERPKGSFSTLEIQRTEQGDSAMYLCSSVGQNYGYTFGSGTRLTVV.

The V gene is TRBV7-2, the J gene TRBJ2-7; D may be TRBD1 (5 bases). The germline CDR1 and CDR2 sequences are SGHTA and FQGNSA. The CDR3 runs to 13 residues. The V end was cut by 5 bases, the J end by 0 bases, with 8 bases between. CDR3 region: CASSTRDSYEQYF. The CDR3 DNA reads as TGTGCCAGCAGCACCAGGGACTCCTACGAGCAGTACTTC.

V gene TRBV11-2 combines with J gene TRBJ2-7; 7 bases agree with TRBD2. Trimming cost V 3 bases and J 4 bases; bases outside gene matches: 3. This CDR3 spans 13 amino acids. In germline, CDR1 is SGHAT, CDR2 FQNNGV. CDR3 region: CASSFGGSYEQYF. CDR3 nucleotide sequence: TGTGCCAGCAGCTTCGGCGGGAGTTACGAGCAGTACTTC. The full variable domain, completed using reference TRBV11-2 and TRBJ2-7, is EAGVAQSPRYKIIEKRQSVAFWCNPISGHATLYWYQQILGQGPKLLIQFQNNGVVDDSQLPKDRFSAERLKGVDSTLKIQPAKLEDSAVYLCASSFGGSYEQYFGPGTRLTVT.

This chain connects TRBV5-8 to TRBJ2-3; TRBD1 agrees at 9 bases. In germline, CDR1 is SGHTS, CDR2 YDEGEE. The CDR3 has 17 residues. The V and J ends lost 4 bases and 2 bases, in that order; junction bases with no gene match: 11. The CDR3 DNA reads as TGTGCCAGCAGCCTGGGACAGGGTCAGGTGGTCACAGATACGCAGTATTTT. Its translation is CASSLGQGQVVTDTQYF.

This clone was counted once. The V gene is TRBV2, the J gene TRBJ2-5; D is uncertain. The CDR3 is made up of 12 amino acids. Germline CDR1 and CDR2: SNHLY and FYNNEI. V was pared by 6 bases and J by 2 bases, with 7 bases between. CDR3 protein: CASRGVQETQYF. In nucleotides, the CDR3 is TGTGCCAGCAGAGGAGTTCAAGAGACCCAGTACTTC.

This clone has just a few counts. The CDR3 nucleotides are TGTGCCAGTAGTATCCCCGGGACAGGGAGGACTGAAGCTTTCTTT. Its protein is CASSIPGTGRTEAFF. The V and J genes are TRBV19 and TRBJ1-1; 9 nucleotides align to TRBD1. Germline values: CDR1 LNHDA, CDR2 SQIVND (reference sequence). There are 15 residues in the CDR3. J was trimmed by 5 bases and V by 3 bases; bases with no gene match: 7.

The genes are TRBV7-6 and TRBJ2-1; 16 bases are shared with TRBD2. Germline CDR1 is SGHVS and CDR2 is FNYEAQ. Trimming removed 0 bases from V and 7 bases from J; junction bases left unmatched: 0. The CDR3 is 16 amino acids. CDR3 sequence reads: CASSLAGLAGGNEQFF. The CDR3 region has the DNA TGTGCCAGCAGCTTAGCGGGACTAGCGGGAGGGAATGAGCAGTTCTTC.

The rearrangement uses TRBV7-2 and TRBJ2-5; no clear D. This CDR3 has 13 amino acids. Trimming cost V 2 bases and J 2 bases, with 6 bases left between them. Germline V CDR1 and CDR2: SGHTA, FQGNSA. CDR3: CASSLTPQETQYF. DNA for the CDR3: TGTGCCAGCAGCTTAACACCACAAGAGACCCAGTACTTC.

This chain links TRBV29-1 with TRBJ2-6; a weak D match, TRBD1 (6 bases). CDR1 and CDR2 (germline): SQVTM, ANQGSEA. The CDR3 has 15 residues. The V gene lost 4 bases and the J gene lost 0 bases, with 10 bases spanning the gap. Here the CDR3 reads CSVGQGISGANVLTF. CDR3 coding DNA: TGCAGCGTTGGGCAGGGGATCTCTGGGGCCAACGTCCTGACTTTC.

This chain uses TRBV19 with TRBJ2-5; tentative D call: TRBD1 (5 bases). This CDR3 contains 14 residues. Trimming cost V 5 bases and J 2 bases, with 12 bases left between them. CDR1 is LNHDA, CDR2 SQIVND, per germline (reference sequence). The CDR3 sequence is CASSRGGAQETQYF. The CDR3 nucleotides are TGTGCCAGTAGTCGCGGTGGGGCTCAAGAGACCCAGTACTTC.

This chain connects TRBV30 to TRBJ1-5; D is perhaps TRBD1 (5 bases). Germline CDR1 GTSNPN, CDR2 SVGIG (reference sequence). Trimming stripped 4 bases from V and 4 bases from J, with 11 bases between. The CDR3 contains 13 residues. CDR3 DNA: TGTGCCTGGAATATGGGGGGAAATCAGCCCCAGCATTTT. Its protein product is CAWNMGGNQPQHF.

The chain links TRBV15 to TRBJ1-4; tentatively, D is TRBD1 (5 bases). The CDR3 loop spans 15 amino acids. V gave up 3 bases and J gave up 2 bases, with 10 bases separating them. CDR1 is LNHNV and CDR2 is YYDKDF in the germline V gene (reference sequence). The DNA of the CDR3 is TGTGCCACCAGCAGGGAGGGGAACACTAATGAAAAACTGTTTTTT. This gives the protein CATSREGNTNEKLFF.

This clone was detected only once. The chain couples TRBV14 to TRBJ2-1, with D possibly TRBD2 on 6 matching bases. Germline CDR1 reads SGHDN; CDR2 reads FVKESK. The CDR3 covers 15 residues. Trimming removed 0 bases from V and 9 bases from J, with 15 bases in between. The CDR3 reads CASSQEPGVPIEQFF. The CDR3 DNA is TGTGCCAGCAGCCAAGAACCGGGAGTGCCTATTGAGCAGTTCTTC.

The chain has TRBV10-3 and TRBJ2-5; the match to TRBD1 covers 11 bases. After removal of 4 bases from V and 4 bases from J, the junction contained 8 bases not matched to a gene. The CDR3 runs 16 residues. The V gene's germline CDR1 is ENHRY and CDR2 SYGVKD. As DNA, the CDR3 is TGTGCCATCAGTGGCCGTGTCGGGACAGGGGGAGAGACCCAGTACTTC. It yields the protein CAISGRVGTGGETQYF.

The chain uses TRBV4-1 and TRBJ2-3, with D possibly being TRBD1 (5 bases). This CDR3 comprises 16 residues. CDR1 and CDR2 from the germline V gene are MGHRA and YSYEKL. Trimming shortened V by 1 base and J by 2 bases, and 13 bases separated the two germline ends. CDR3 coding DNA: TGCGCCAGCAGCCAAGTGGACATGGGGTTCACAGATACGCAGTATTTT. Its protein is CASSQVDMGFTDTQYF.

The J gene is TRBJ2-1, the V gene TRBV27; 9 bases line up with TRBD2. There are 15 residues in the CDR3. Germline CDR1 is MNHEY and CDR2 is SMNVEV (reference sequence). V lost 3 bases and J lost 2; bases outside the gene matches: 2. The CDR3 here is CASSFGTSTYNEQFF. The CDR3 nucleotides are TGTGCCAGCAGTTTTGGGACTAGCACCTACAATGAGCAGTTCTTC.

The chain couples TRBV9 to TRBJ1-1, with D possibly TRBD1 on 6 matching bases. The germline CDR1 and CDR2 sequences are SGDLS and YYNGEE. This CDR3 contains 12 residues. Trimming took 3 bases from V and 8 from J, leaving 11 bases between them. The CDR3: CASSGGRGEAFF. Written as DNA, the CDR3 is TGTGCCAGCAGCGGGGGTAGGGGGGAAGCTTTCTTT. Filled out from reference TRBV9 and TRBJ1-1, the complete variable domain reads DSGVTQTPKHLITATGQRVTLRCSPRSGDLSVYWYQQSLDQGLQFLIQYYNGEERAKGNILERFSAQQFPDLHSELNLSSLELGDSALYFCASSGGRGEAFFGQGTRLTVV.

V is TRBV27 and J is TRBJ2-7; TRBD1 matches 10 bases. The CDR3 runs to 15 residues. J lost 7 bases, V lost 5 bases, and 11 bases had no gene match. The germline gives CDR1 MNHEY, CDR2 SMNVEV (reference sequence). The DNA for the CDR3 is TGTGCCAGCAGTCCCGTAACGACAGGGGGCTATGAGCAGTACTTC. The encoded protein is CASSPVTTGGYEQYF.